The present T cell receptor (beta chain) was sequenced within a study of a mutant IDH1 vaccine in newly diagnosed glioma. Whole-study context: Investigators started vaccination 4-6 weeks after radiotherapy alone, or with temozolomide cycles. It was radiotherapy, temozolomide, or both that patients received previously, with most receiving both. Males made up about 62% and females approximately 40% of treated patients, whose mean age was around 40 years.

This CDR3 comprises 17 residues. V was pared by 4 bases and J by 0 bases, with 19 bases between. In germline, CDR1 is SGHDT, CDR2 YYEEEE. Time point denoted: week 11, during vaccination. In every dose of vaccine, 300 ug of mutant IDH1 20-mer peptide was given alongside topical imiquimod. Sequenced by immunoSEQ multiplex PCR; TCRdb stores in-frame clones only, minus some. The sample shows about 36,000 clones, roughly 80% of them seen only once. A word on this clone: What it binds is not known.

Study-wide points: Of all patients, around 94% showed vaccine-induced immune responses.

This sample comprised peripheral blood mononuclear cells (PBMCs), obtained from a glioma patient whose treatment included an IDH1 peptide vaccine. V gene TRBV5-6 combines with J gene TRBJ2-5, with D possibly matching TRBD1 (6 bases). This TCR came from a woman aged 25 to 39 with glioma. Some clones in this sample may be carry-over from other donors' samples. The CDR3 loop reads CASSLGRARGNQETQYF. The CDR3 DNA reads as TGTGCCAGCAGCCTAGGGCGAGCCAGGGGAAACCAAGAGACCCAGTACTTC.